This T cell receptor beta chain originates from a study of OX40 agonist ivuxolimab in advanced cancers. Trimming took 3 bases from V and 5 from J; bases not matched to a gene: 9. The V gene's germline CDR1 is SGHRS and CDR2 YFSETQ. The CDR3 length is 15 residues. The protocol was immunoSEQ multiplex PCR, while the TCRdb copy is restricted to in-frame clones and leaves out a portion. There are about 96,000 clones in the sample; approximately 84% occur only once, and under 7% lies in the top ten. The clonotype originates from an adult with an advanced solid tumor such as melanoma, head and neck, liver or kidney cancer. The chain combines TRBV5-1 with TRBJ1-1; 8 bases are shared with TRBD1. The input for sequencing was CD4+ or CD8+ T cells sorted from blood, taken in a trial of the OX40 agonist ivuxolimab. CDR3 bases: TGCGCCAGCAGCTACACCCAGGGGGCTGTTACTGAAGCTTTCTTT. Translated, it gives CASSYTQGAVTEAFF.